The present TCR beta chain was sequenced within a study of T cell responses to AZD1222 COVID-19 vaccine. Study at large: Both about-4-week and about-12-week second-dose recipients were combined.

The repertoire was sequenced with immunoSEQ multiplex PCR; TCRdb's copy has only in-frame clones and lacks some. In the table there are 95,000 to 120,000 clones, roughly 86% of which are singletons. Comment on this clone: Antigen specificity is unknown.

The length of the CDR3 is 16 residues. V lost 4 bases and J lost 5, with 22 bases in between. CDR1 SGDLS and CDR2 YYNGEE come from the germline V gene. Study-wide results and caveats: Baseline serology detected seropositivity in only 5 or 6 AZD1222 recipients. Increases in Spike-specific TCR breadth and depth were seen after two AZD1222 doses.

This chain connects TRBV9 to TRBJ2-7; D perhaps matches TRBD2 (5 bases). The sequences come from peripheral blood, collected on day 0 of AZD1222 vaccination. This receptor was taken from an adult in good health. The CDR3 here is CASSPSLTSTNDEQYF. DNA of the CDR3: TGTGCCAGCAGCCCCAGTTTAACTAGTACGAACGACGAGCAGTACTTC. Full variable domain (rest looked up from reference TRBV9 and TRBJ2-7): DSGVTQTPKHLITATGQRVTLRCSPRSGDLSVYWYQQSLDQGLQFLIQYYNGEERAKGNILERFSAQQFPDLHSELNLSSLELGDSALYFCASSPSLTSTNDEQYFGPGTRLTVT.